The 5 T cell receptor beta chains given below trace back to one sample, sequenced in a study of identical twins. Via MiXCR, TCRdb re-called the 5' RACE reads, giving one row per CDR3 protein. The table records about 300,000 distinct CDR3 sequences, more than 9% of them present only once. This same sample was also part of a study on yellow fever vaccine responses in identical twins.

The sequencing sample was made of CD8+ T cells sorted from blood. These receptors all stem from a woman under 30 in good health.

This clonotype was recorded at least ten times. The CDR3 DNA sequence: TGTGCCACCAGTGATTGCCGGGATGGCTACACCTTC. Encoded protein: CATSDCRDGYTF. This chain uses TRBV24-1 with TRBJ1-2; D unresolved. The ends were cut back, 2 bases at V and 6 bases at J, with 6 bases in the middle. Germline V lookup: CDR1 KGHDR, CDR2 SFDVKD. This CDR3 has 12 residues.

This clonotype was seen ten or more times. CDR3 DNA sequence: TGCGCCAGCAGCTCCCCCGGGGGCGGAGGTCCCGTTGAGCAGTTCTTC. Protein sequence: CASSSPGGGGPVEQFF. The chain combines TRBV5-1 with TRBJ2-1; D tentatively reads TRBD1 or TRBD2 (6 bases each). The CDR3 spans 16 residues. Germline CDR1 SGHRS, CDR2 YFSETQ. Trimming left V 3 bases short and J 9 bases short, with 22 bases between.

This clonotype came up many times. This chain joins TRBV12-3 or TRBV12-4 and TRBJ2-5; D is unresolved. V was cut by 3 bases and J by 2 bases, with 10 bases left in between. The CDR3 length is 14 residues. The CDR3 loop is CASSLSKAQETQYF. The CDR3 DNA reads TGTGCCAGCAGTTTGTCTAAGGCTCAAGAGACCCAGTACTTC.

The chain has TRBV6-1 and TRBJ2-7, with 7 bases identical to TRBD1. The V gene end was trimmed by 5 bases and the J gene end by 0 bases; junction bases not matched to a gene: 4. The CDR3 has 14 residues. Germline CDR1 MNHNS, CDR2 SASEGT. CDR3 protein: CASSPRQGSYEQYV. As DNA, the CDR3 is TGTGCCAGCAGTCCCAGACAGGGCTCCTACGAGCAGTACGTC.

This clonotype was picked up many times. Here the CDR3 reads CASSPLAGHSYNEQFF. The CDR3 nucleotides are TGTGCCAGCAGTCCGCTAGCGGGACATTCCTACAATGAGCAGTTCTTC. The chain couples TRBV12-3 or TRBV12-4 to TRBJ2-1; 9 nucleotides line up with TRBD2. The CDR3 has 16 residues. The V gene end was trimmed by 5 bases and the J gene end by 1 base; junction bases not matched to a gene: 6.